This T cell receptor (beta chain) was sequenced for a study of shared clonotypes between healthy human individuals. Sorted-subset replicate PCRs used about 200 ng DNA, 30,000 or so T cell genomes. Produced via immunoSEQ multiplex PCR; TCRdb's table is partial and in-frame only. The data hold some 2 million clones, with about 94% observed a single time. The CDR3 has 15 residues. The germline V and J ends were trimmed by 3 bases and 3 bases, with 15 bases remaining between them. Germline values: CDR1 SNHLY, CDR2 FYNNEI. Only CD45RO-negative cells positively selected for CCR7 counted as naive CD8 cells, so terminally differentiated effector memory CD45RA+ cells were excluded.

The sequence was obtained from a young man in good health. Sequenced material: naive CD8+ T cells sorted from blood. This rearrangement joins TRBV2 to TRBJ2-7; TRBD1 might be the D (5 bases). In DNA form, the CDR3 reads TGTGCCAGCAGTGACACCAGGGAACGATTCTACGAGCAGTACTTC. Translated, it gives CASSDTRERFYEQYF.